This T cell receptor beta chain was sequenced during a study of CD4 and CD8 cells across lung adenocarcinoma regions. TCRdb passed the PCR reads through MiXCR, listing each CDR3 protein once. This sample has about 12,000 distinct CDR3 sequences, with about 56% found just once. From germline, CDR1 is MNHEY and CDR2 SVGAGI. CDR3 length: 11 amino acids. Samples came from patients with localized non-small cell lung adenocarcinoma. This clonotype was recorded a few times. The material sequenced was CD8+ T cells from the margin of a lung tumor. The clonotype was recovered from a female donor with lung adenocarcinoma. The CD4 and CD8 labels of this study may be unreliable. V gene TRBV6-5 combines with J gene TRBJ2-4; D gene ambiguous. TRBJ2-5 explains the end of the DNA better; the J call may be wrong. This chain's CDR3 is CASSNRETQYF. CDR3 bases: TGTGCCAGCAGTAACCGAGAGACCCAGTACTTC.